This T cell receptor beta chain is from a study of tumor-infiltrating lymphocytes in primary liver carcinoma. As for the study in general: Each of the samples returned roughly 3.65 to 7.5 million productive TCRbeta reads (a yield similar across tissue types).

The investigators made TCR beta cDNA from approximately 0.5 ug total RNA, using a constant-region primer. Three rounds of nested multiplex PCR with slightly modified ARM-PCR produced TCR beta libraries. Use of TRBV1-TRBV30 forward primers with a C-beta reverse primer characterized the first two PCR rounds, which lasted about 11 cycles each. TCRdb used MiXCR to reprocess the multiplex PCR reads, holding one entry per CDR3 protein. This table holds 110,000 or so distinct CDR3 sequences, roughly four fifths found once. From unsorted bulk tissue weighing 20-30 mg, DNA and RNA were co-extracted. The study sampled five separate regions from each tumor. On this clonotype itself: A much larger clonotype is one base distant, so this may be a read error.

The germline gives CDR1 MDHEN, CDR2 SYDVKM. This CDR3 is 13 amino acids long. Trimming took 11 bases from V and 2 from J, leaving 15 bases between them. The chain joins TRBV28 to TRBJ1-2; D perhaps matches TRBD1 (5 bases). The receptor was isolated from a middle-aged man with primary liver carcinoma and hepatitis B virus infection. The sample was liver tumor tissue from sampling region 3. Specified subset: tumor region T3, left-lateral pole. The CDR3 protein is CASRTRGNYGYTF. CDR3 nucleotide sequence: TGTGCCTCCCGGACAAGGGGAAACTATGGCTACACCTTC.